Presented here are 26 T cell receptor beta chains from one specimen sequenced in a study of control samples from healthy donors and cancer patients. Profiled with immunoSEQ multiplex PCR; TCRdb holds only in-frame clones, not every one. Of 100,000 to 150,000 clones in the sample, around 94% are singletons; the top ten hold 0.58%. Sample: PBMCs. The receptors were gathered from a man of 80 years or more with head and neck cancer.

The chain uses TRBV5-1 and TRBJ2-2; perhaps TRBD1 as D (5 bases). CDR3 length: 14 amino acids. V shed 2 bases and J shed 6 bases, with 11 bases lying between them. Germline V CDR1 and CDR2: SGHRS, YFSETQ. The CDR3, as DNA: TGCGCCAGCAGCTTCACTCAGGGTTCCGGGGAGCTGTTTTTT. It translates to CASSFTQGSGELFF.

This clone has only one observation. The chain employs TRBV6-1 and TRBJ1-1; D gene unclear. The CDR3 is 13 amino acids. Germline lookup yields CDR1 MNHNS and CDR2 SASEGT. V was cut by 2 bases and J by 5 bases, with 9 bases left in between. The CDR3 DNA follows: TGTGCCAGCAGTGAACAGCCGGGGACTGAAGCTTTCTTT. Its translation: CASSEQPGTEAFF.

V usage is TRBV6-1 and J usage is TRBJ1-2; no reliable D call. The CDR3 sequence is 13 residues long. Per germline, CDR1 MNHNS and CDR2 SASEGT. Trimming left V 3 bases short and J 2 bases short, with 7 bases between. The DNA of the CDR3 is TGTGCCAGCAGTGATGCGCGAAACTATGGCTACACCTTC. The encoded protein is CASSDARNYGYTF.

This chain links TRBV6-6 with TRBJ2-7; 9 bases map to TRBD1. CDR1 and CDR2 (germline): MNHNY, SVGAGI (reference sequence). This CDR3 is 16 amino acids long. After removal of 6 bases from V and 3 bases from J, the junction contained 12 bases not matched to a gene. The CDR3 DNA reads TGTGCCAGCAGCCCATCCACGCAGACAGGGGGCTACGAGCAGTACTTC. Its translation is CASSPSTQTGGYEQYF.

The rearrangement joins TRBV27 to TRBJ2-7, with 10 bases fitting TRBD1. The CDR3 has 14 residues. The V and J ends lost 8 bases and 4 bases, in that order; junction bases with no gene match: 8. Germline lookup yields CDR1 MNHEY and CDR2 SMNVEV (reference sequence). CDR3 in DNA: TGTGCCAGCCGAGAGACAGGGGGCTATTACGAGCAGTACTTC. Encoded protein: CASRETGGYYEQYF.

V usage is TRBV29-1 and J usage is TRBJ1-2; the D is unclear. CDR1 is SQVTM and CDR2 is ANQGSEA in the germline V gene. Trimming pared 6 bases from V and 1 base from J, leaving 12 bases between. The CDR3 spans 13 residues. The CDR3, as DNA: TGCAGCGTCCAGGCCCTGGATAACTATGGCTACACCTTC. This encodes CSVQALDNYGYTF.

In its sample, this clone was seen once. The rearrangement uses TRBV7-9 and TRBJ1-5, with D unresolved. Per the germline V gene, CDR1 is SEHNR and CDR2 is FQNEAQ (reference sequence). V lost 7 bases and J 8 bases, leaving 15 bases between the germline ends. The CDR3 sequence is 13 residues long. The CDR3 reads CASNLMDGEPQHF. The CDR3 nucleotides are TGTGCCAGCAACCTGATGGACGGGGAGCCCCAGCATTTT. Based on the CDR3 plus reference TRBV7-9 and TRBJ1-5, the full variable domain is DTGVSQNPRHKITKRGQNVTFRCDPISEHNRLYWYRQTLGQGPEFLTYFQNEAQLEKSRLLSDRFSAERPKGSFSTLEIQRTEQGDSAMYLCASNLMDGEPQHFGDGTRLSIL.

The chain joins TRBV5-1 to TRBJ2-1; possibly TRBD1 or TRBD2 for D (6 bases each). Trimming took 0 bases from V and 9 from J, leaving 19 bases between them. Per the germline V gene, CDR1 is SGHRS and CDR2 is YFSETQ. The CDR3 contains 16 residues. CDR3 DNA: TGCGCCAGCAGCTTGGTCCCAGCGGAGGGGGTGGGTGAGCAGTTCTTC. It translates to CASSLVPAEGVGEQFF.

J is TRBJ1-4 and V is TRBV19, with TRBD1 matching over 7 bases. The CDR3 sequence is 15 residues long. Per the germline V gene, CDR1 is LNHDA and CDR2 is SQIVND (reference sequence). Trimming took 4 bases from V and 2 from J; bases not matched to a gene: 4. The CDR3: CASSTPTGTNEKLFF. The CDR3 DNA is TGTGCCAGTAGTACCCCGACAGGGACTAATGAAAAACTGTTTTTT.

This rearrangement joins TRBV4-2 to TRBJ2-2, with D tentatively TRBD1 or TRBD2 (5 bases each). The V end lost 4 bases, the J end lost 5 bases, and 23 bases lay between the germline ends. Germline lookup yields CDR1 LGHNA and CDR2 YNFKEQ. The CDR3 spans 18 residues. In DNA, the CDR3 is TGTGCCAGCAGCCCTACCGGGACCTCTTATCGGGCGACCGGGGAGCTGTTTTTT. Protein sequence: CASSPTGTSYRATGELFF.

In nucleotides, the CDR3 is TGTGCCAGTAGTACGGGGCTAGCGGGCCAAGAGACCCAGTACTTC. Its protein is CASSTGLAGQETQYF. The chain links TRBV19 to TRBJ2-5; 8 bases agree with TRBD2. After removal of 4 bases from V and 1 base from J, the junction contained 5 bases not matched to a gene. CDR1 is LNHDA and CDR2 is SQIVND in the germline V gene (reference sequence). The CDR3 covers 15 residues. Full variable domain (rest looked up from reference TRBV19 and TRBJ2-5): DGGITQSPKYLFRKEGQNVTLSCEQNLNHDAMYWYRQDPGQGLRLIYYSQIVNDFQKGDIAEGYSVSREKKESFPLTVTSAQKNPTAFYLCASSTGLAGQETQYFGPGTRLLVL.

The chain joins TRBV18 to TRBJ1-2, with a tentative D call TRBD1 (5 bases). Per germline, CDR1 KGHSH and CDR2 LQKENI. The V end was cut by 3 bases, the J end by 6 bases, with 11 bases between. This CDR3 region has 13 residues. The CDR3 protein is CASSPQWGDGYTF. In DNA, the CDR3 is TGTGCCAGCTCACCCCAATGGGGGGATGGCTACACCTTC.

V is TRBV30 and J is TRBJ1-2, with no clear D. V shed 3 bases and J shed 3 bases, with 11 bases lying between them. The CDR3 extends over 13 amino acids. Germline CDR1 GTSNPN, CDR2 SVGIG (reference sequence). The CDR3 DNA sequence: TGTGCCTGGAGAGGGAGCCGGGACTATGGCTACACCTTC. It codes for CAWRGSRDYGYTF.

The J gene is TRBJ2-7, the V gene TRBV4-1, with TRBD2 matching 11 bases. The CDR3 consists of 16 residues. After removal of 4 bases from V and 2 bases from J, the junction contained 7 bases not matched to a gene. Germline CDR1 reads MGHRA; CDR2 reads YSYEKL. CDR3 amino acids: CASSRGGTSGPYEQYF. CDR3 nucleotides: TGCGCCAGCAGCCGGGGGGGGACTAGCGGACCCTACGAGCAGTACTTC.

The chain combines TRBV6-5 with TRBJ1-3; D may be TRBD1 (5 bases). This CDR3 has 15 residues. The V end was cut by 0 bases, the J end by 2 bases, with 8 bases between. Germline V gene sequence: CDR1 MNHEY, CDR2 SVGAGI. The CDR3 DNA is TGTGCCAGCAGTTACTCGCGGACACCTGGAAACACCATATATTTT. Amino acid sequence: CASSYSRTPGNTIYF.

The chain employs TRBV12-3 or TRBV12-4 and TRBJ1-2; D remains ambiguous. This CDR3 comprises 12 residues. The V gene lost 5 bases and the J gene lost 4 bases, with 8 bases spanning the gap. CDR3 sequence: CASSKGLYGYTF. CDR3 sequence (DNA): TGTGCCAGCAGTAAGGGCCTCTATGGCTACACCTTC.

The rearrangement links TRBV30 to TRBJ1-3; D is unresolved. Trimming shortened V by 1 base and J by 3 bases, and 7 bases separated the two germline ends. Germline V lookup: CDR1 GTSNPN, CDR2 SVGIG (reference sequence). The CDR3 runs 13 residues. The CDR3 DNA sequence: TGTGCCTGGAGTGCTGGAGGTGGAAACACCATATATTTT. As protein: CAWSAGGGNTIYF. Variable domain in full (rest from reference TRBV30 and TRBJ1-3): SQTIHQWPATLVQPVGSPLSLECTVEGTSNPNLYWYRQAAGRGLQLLFYSVGIGQISSEVPQNLSASRPQDRQFILSSKKLLLSDSGFYLCAWSAGGGNTIYFGEGSWLTVV.

V and J are TRBV12-5 and TRBJ2-2; 7 nucleotides match TRBD1. Trimming cost V 3 bases and J 7 bases; bases outside gene matches: 8. The germline V gene has CDR1 LGHNT and CDR2 FRNRAP. This CDR3 region has 15 residues. The CDR3 nucleotides are TGTGCTAGTGGTTTTCGACAGGGTGTTTTCGGGGAGCTGTTTTTT. It encodes CASGFRQGVFGELFF.

In regard to this clone: This sample includes further DNA sequences coding for the same CDR3. The chain couples TRBV4-1 to TRBJ1-5; no definite D call. V gave up 0 bases and J gave up 2 bases, with 2 bases separating them. This CDR3 has 13 residues. Germline loops: CDR1 MGHRA, CDR2 YSYEKL. CDR3 sequence (DNA): TGCGCCAGCAGCCAAGATGGCAATCAGCCCCAGCATTTT. Residues: CASSQDGNQPQHF.

This clone was observed once. The CDR3 region has the DNA TGTGCCAGCAGCGCCGACCCCGCGGGGGGGGGAAATGAGCAGTTCTTC. As protein: CASSADPAGGGNEQFF. The chain has TRBV9 and TRBJ2-1, with 9 bases lining up with TRBD2. The trim removed 3 bases at V and 7 bases at J, leaving 11 bases unmatched. CDR1 SGDLS and CDR2 YYNGEE come from the germline V gene. This CDR3 has 16 amino acids.

The gene calls are TRBV7-4 and TRBJ2-1, with a tentative D call TRBD2 (6 bases). The V gene lost 0 bases and the J gene lost 8 bases, with 14 bases spanning the gap. From germline, CDR1 is SGHVT and CDR2 SQSDAQ. This CDR3 region has 15 residues. CDR3 nucleotide sequence: TGTGCCAGCAGCTTAGCGAGTGGACTACCCGATGAGCAGTTCTTC. Translating gives CASSLASGLPDEQFF.

This clone turned up a few times. CDR3 amino acids: CASSVGLEGYEQYF. CDR3 coding DNA: TGTGCCAGCAGCGTTGGTCTAGAAGGTTACGAGCAGTACTTC. The rearrangement uses TRBV9 and TRBJ2-7; D is unresolved. V lost 2 bases and J lost 4, with 13 bases in between. Germline lookup yields CDR1 SGDLS and CDR2 YYNGEE. The CDR3 runs to 14 residues. Supplemented by reference TRBV9 and TRBJ2-7, the full variable domain reads DSGVTQTPKHLITATGQRVTLRCSPRSGDLSVYWYQQSLDQGLQFLIQYYNGEERAKGNILERFSAQQFPDLHSELNLSSLELGDSALYFCASSVGLEGYEQYFGPGTRLTVT.

This chain links TRBV27 with TRBJ2-3; D unclear. The CDR3 length is 16 residues. V was cut by 2 bases and J by 2 bases, with 14 bases left in between. The germline gives CDR1 MNHEY, CDR2 SMNVEV (reference sequence). The CDR3 region has the DNA TGTGCCAGCAGTTTAGGGAAGGGTCTGGTCACAGATACGCAGTATTTT. It yields the protein CASSLGKGLVTDTQYF.

The rearrangement uses TRBV7-6 and TRBJ1-4, with no clear D. Germline V CDR1 and CDR2: SGHVS, FNYEAQ. This CDR3 contains 15 residues. The V and J ends lost 5 bases and 8 bases respectively, with 18 bases between them. In DNA, the CDR3 is TGTGCCAGCAGCCTAACCGGAGGGAGAGGCGAAAAACTGTTTTTT. Protein product: CASSLTGGRGEKLFF.

The genes are TRBV4-1 and TRBJ2-7, with D perhaps TRBD1 (6 bases). The CDR3 contains 13 residues. The ends were cut back, 2 bases at V and 6 bases at J, with 11 bases in the middle. Per the germline V gene, CDR1 is MGHRA and CDR2 is YSYEKL. CDR3 coding DNA: TGCGCCAGCAGCCAAAACAGGGCCGGCGAGCAGTACTTC. Translated: CASSQNRAGEQYF.

The chain employs TRBV5-1 and TRBJ1-1, with D hard to call. The CDR3 totals 15 residues. Germline V CDR1 and CDR2: SGHRS, YFSETQ. Trimming left V 1 base short and J 5 bases short, with 15 bases between. CDR3 loop: CASSLWQVGETEAFF. Written as DNA, the CDR3 is TGCGCCAGCAGCTTGTGGCAGGTCGGAGAGACTGAAGCTTTCTTT.